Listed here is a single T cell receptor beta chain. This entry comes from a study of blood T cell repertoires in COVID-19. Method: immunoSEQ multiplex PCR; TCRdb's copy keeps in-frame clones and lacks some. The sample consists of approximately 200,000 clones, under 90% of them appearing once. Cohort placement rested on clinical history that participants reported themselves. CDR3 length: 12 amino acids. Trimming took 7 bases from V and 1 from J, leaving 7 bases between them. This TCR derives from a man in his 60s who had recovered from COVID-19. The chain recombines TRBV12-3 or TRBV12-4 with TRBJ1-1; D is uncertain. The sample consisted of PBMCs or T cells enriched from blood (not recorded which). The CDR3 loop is CASTRQNTEAFF. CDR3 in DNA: TGTGCCAGCACCCGACAGAACACTGAAGCTTTCTTT.